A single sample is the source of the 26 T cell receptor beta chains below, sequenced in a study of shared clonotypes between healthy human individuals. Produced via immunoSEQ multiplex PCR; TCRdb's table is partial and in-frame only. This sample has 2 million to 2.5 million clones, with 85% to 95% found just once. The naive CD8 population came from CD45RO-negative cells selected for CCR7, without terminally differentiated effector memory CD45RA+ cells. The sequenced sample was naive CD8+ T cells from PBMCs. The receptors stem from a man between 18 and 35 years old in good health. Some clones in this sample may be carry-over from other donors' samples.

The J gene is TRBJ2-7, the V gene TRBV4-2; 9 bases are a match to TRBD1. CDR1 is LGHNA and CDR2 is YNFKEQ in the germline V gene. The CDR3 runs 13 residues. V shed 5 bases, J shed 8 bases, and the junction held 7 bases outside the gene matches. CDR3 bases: TGTGCCAGCAGCTTACCGGACAGGGGTAAGCAGTACTTC. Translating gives CASSLPDRGKQYF.

The CDR3 reads CASSPGGGDTEAFF. In nucleotides, the CDR3 is TGCGCCAGCAGCCCCGGAGGGGGAGACACTGAAGCTTTCTTT. V and J are TRBV5-1 and TRBJ1-1; the D gene is possibly TRBD1 (6 bases). Looked up from germline, CDR1 is SGHRS and CDR2 is YFSETQ. V lost 4 bases and J 3 bases, leaving 13 bases between the germline ends. The CDR3 totals 14 residues.

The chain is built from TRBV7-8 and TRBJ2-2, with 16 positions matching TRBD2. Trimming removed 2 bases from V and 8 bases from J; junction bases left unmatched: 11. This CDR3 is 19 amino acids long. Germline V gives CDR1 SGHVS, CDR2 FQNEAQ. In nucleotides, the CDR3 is TGTGCCAGCAGCTTAAGCCCGGGACTAGCGGGAGGGCCGGGAGGGGAGCTGTTTTTT. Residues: CASSLSPGLAGGPGGELFF.

The CDR3 reads CASSLSEIPNTEAFF. CDR3 bases: TGCGCCAGCAGCTTGAGTGAAATCCCGAACACTGAAGCTTTCTTT. This chain connects TRBV5-1 to TRBJ1-1; no clear D gene. The V end lost 1 base, the J end lost 1 base, and 11 bases lay between the germline ends. CDR3 length: 15 amino acids. Germline V gene sequence: CDR1 SGHRS, CDR2 YFSETQ.

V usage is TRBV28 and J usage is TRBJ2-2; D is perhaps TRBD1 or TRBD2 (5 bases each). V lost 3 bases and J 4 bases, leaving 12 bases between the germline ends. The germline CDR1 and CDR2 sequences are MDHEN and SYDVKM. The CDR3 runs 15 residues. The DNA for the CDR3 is TGTGCCAGCAGTTTTGAGGGGTTTGCCACCGGGGAGCTGTTTTTT. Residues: CASSFEGFATGELFF.

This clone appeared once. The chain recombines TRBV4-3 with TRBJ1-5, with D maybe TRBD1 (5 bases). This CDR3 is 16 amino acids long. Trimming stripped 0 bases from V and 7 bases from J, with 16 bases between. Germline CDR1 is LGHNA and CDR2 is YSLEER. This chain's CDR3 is CASSQDIRGQGQPQHF. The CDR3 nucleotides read TGCGCCAGCAGCCAAGATATCCGGGGCCAAGGGCAGCCCCAGCATTTT.

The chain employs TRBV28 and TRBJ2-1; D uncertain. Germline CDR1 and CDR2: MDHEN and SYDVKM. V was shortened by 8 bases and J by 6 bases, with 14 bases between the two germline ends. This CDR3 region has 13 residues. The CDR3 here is CASRMDGINEQFF. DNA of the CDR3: TGTGCCAGCCGGATGGACGGAATCAATGAGCAGTTCTTC. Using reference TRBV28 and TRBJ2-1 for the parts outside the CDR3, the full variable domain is DVKVTQSSRYLVKRTGEKVFLECVQDMDHENMFWYRQDPGLGLRLIYFSYDVKMKEKGDIPEGYSVSREKKERFSLILESASTNQTSMYLCASRMDGINEQFFGPGTRLTVL.

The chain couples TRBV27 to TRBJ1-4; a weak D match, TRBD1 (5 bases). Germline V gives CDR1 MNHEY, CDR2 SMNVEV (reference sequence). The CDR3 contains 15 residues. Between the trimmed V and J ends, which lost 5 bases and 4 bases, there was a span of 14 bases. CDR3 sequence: CASSPPAGVNEKLFF. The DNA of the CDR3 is TGTGCCAGCAGTCCCCCGGCGGGGGTTAATGAAAAACTGTTTTTT.

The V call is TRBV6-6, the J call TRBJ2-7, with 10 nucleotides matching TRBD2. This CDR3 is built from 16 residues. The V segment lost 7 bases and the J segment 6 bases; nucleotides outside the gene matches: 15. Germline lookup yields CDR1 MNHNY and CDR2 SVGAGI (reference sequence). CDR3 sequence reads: CASTINLLAGDGEQYF. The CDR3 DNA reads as TGTGCCAGCACCATTAATCTGCTAGCGGGAGATGGCGAGCAGTACTTC.

CDR3 DNA: TGTGCCAGCAGTTTAATAGCGGGAGGGTCCTACAATGAGCAGTTCTTC. Translated: CASSLIAGGSYNEQFF. This chain uses TRBV27 with TRBJ2-1, with 11 positions matching TRBD2. The CDR3 loop spans 16 amino acids. Germline CDR1 is MNHEY and CDR2 is SMNVEV (reference sequence). The trim removed 2 bases at V and 1 base at J, leaving 1 base unmatched.

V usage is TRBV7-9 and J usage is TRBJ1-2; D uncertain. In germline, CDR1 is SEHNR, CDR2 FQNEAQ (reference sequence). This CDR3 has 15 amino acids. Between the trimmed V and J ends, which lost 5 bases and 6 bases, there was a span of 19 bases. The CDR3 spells CASSPSRVPVDGYTF. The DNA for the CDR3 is TGTGCCAGCAGCCCCTCTCGCGTCCCCGTCGATGGCTACACCTTC.

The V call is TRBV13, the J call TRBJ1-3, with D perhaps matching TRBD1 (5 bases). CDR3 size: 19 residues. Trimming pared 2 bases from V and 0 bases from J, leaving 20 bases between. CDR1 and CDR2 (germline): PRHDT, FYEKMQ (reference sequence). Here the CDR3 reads CASSLQGRAAKSSGNTIYF. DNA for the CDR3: TGTGCCAGCAGCTTACAGGGTAGGGCAGCTAAGTCCTCTGGAAACACCATATATTTT. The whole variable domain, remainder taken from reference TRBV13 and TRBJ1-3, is AAGVIQSPRHLIKEKRETATLKCYPIPRHDTVYWYQQGPGQDPQFLISFYEKMQSDKGSIPDRFSAQQFSDYHSELNMSSLELGDSALYFCASSLQGRAAKSSGNTIYFGEGSWLTVV.

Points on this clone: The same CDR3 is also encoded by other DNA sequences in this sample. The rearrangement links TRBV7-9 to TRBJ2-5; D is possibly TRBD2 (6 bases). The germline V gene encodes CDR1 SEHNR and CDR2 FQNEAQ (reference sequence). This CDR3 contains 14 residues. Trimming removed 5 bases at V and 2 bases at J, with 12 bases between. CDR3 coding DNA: TGTGCCAGCAGCCCCCCTGGGGGGCAAGAGACCCAGTACTTC. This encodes CASSPPGGQETQYF.

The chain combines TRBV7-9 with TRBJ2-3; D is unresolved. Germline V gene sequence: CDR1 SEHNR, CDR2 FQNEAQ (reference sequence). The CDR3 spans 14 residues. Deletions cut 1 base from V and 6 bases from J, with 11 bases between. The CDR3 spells CASSLETPWDTQYF. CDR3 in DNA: TGTGCCAGCAGCTTAGAGACTCCCTGGGATACGCAGTATTTT. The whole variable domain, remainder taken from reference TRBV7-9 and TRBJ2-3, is DTGVSQNPRHKITKRGQNVTFRCDPISEHNRLYWYRQTLGQGPEFLTYFQNEAQLEKSRLLSDRFSAERPKGSFSTLEIQRTEQGDSAMYLCASSLETPWDTQYFGPGTRLTVL.

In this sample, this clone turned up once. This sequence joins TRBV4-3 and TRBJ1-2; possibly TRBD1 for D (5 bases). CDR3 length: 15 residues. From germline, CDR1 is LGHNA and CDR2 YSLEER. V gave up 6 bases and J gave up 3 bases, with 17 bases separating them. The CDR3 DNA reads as TGCGCCAGCAGGCGACTTGGGGACGAATACTATGGCTACACCTTC. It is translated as CASRRLGDEYYGYTF.

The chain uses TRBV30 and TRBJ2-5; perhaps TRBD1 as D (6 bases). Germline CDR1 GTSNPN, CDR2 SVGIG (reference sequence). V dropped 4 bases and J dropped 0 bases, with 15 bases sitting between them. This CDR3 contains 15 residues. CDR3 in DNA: TGTGCCTGGACTCGTGTCGGGACAAACCAAGAGACCCAGTACTTC. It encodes CAWTRVGTNQETQYF.

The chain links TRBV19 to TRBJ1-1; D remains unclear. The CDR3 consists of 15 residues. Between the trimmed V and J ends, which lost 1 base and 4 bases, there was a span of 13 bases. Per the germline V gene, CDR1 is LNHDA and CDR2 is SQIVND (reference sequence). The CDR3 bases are TGTGCCAGTAGTATAGTTGCCCGGAGCCCCACTGAAGCTTTCTTT. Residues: CASSIVARSPTEAFF. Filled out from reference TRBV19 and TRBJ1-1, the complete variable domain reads DGGITQSPKYLFRKEGQNVTLSCEQNLNHDAMYWYRQDPGQGLRLIYYSQIVNDFQKGDIAEGYSVSREKKESFPLTVTSAQKNPTAFYLCASSIVARSPTEAFFGQGTRLTVV.

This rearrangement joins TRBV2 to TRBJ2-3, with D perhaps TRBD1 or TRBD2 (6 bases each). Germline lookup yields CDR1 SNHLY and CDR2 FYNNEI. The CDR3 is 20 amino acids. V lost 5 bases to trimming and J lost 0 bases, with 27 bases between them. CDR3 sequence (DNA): TGTGCCAGCAGTTTGGAGCGGGCGCCGGGGGCGGAGCTTAGCACAGATACGCAGTATTTT. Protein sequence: CASSLERAPGAELSTDTQYF.

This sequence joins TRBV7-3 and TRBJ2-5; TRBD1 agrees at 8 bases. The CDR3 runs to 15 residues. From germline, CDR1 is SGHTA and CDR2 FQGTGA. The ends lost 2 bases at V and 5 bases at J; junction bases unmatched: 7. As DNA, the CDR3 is TGTGCCAGCAGCTTAGGTTTTAGACAGGGGGAGACCCAGTACTTC. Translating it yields CASSLGFRQGETQYF.

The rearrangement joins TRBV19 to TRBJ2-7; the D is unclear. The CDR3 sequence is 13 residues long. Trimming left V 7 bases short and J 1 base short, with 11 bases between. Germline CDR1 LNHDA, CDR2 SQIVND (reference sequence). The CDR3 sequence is CASMGLRSYEQYF. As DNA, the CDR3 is TGTGCCAGTATGGGCCTACGTTCCTACGAGCAGTACTTC.

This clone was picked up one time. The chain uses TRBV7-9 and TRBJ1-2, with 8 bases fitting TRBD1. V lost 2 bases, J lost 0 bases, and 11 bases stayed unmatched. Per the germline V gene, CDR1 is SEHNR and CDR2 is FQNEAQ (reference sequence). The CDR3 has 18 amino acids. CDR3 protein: CASSLSDRAHHSNYGYTF. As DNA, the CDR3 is TGTGCCAGCAGCTTATCGGACAGGGCACACCACTCTAACTATGGCTACACCTTC.

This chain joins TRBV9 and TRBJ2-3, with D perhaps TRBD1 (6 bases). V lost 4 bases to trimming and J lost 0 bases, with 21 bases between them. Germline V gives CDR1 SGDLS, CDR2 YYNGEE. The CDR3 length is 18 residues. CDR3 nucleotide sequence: TGTGCCAGCAGCCCAAGTTACGGGACACCGACTAGCACAGATACGCAGTATTTT. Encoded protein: CASSPSYGTPTSTDTQYF.

As DNA, the CDR3 is TGCGCCAGCAGCCCTGGGACTAGCGGGAGCACAGATACGCAGTATTTT. It translates to CASSPGTSGSTDTQYF. The rearrangement uses TRBV5-1 and TRBJ2-3, with 12 bases that match TRBD2. Germline V CDR1 and CDR2: SGHRS, YFSETQ. The V and J ends lost 4 bases and 0 bases, in that order; junction bases with no gene match: 3. The CDR3 is 16 amino acids.

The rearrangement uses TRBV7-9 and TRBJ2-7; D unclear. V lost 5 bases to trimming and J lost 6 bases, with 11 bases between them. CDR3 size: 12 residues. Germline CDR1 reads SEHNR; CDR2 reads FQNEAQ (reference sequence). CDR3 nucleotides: TGTGCCAGCAGCCGGGCCGTTGGCGAGCAGTACTTC. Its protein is CASSRAVGEQYF.

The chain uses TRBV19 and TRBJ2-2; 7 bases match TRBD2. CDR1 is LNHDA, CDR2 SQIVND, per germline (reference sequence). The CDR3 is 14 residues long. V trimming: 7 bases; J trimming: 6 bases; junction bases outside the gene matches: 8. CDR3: CASTGGRYAGELFF. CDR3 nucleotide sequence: TGTGCCAGTACAGGCGGGAGATATGCCGGGGAGCTGTTTTTT.

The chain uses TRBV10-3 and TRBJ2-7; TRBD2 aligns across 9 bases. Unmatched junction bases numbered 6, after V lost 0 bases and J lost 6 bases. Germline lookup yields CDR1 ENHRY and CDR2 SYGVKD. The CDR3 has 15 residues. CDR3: CAISESGSGSTEQYF. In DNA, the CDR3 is TGTGCCATCAGTGAGTCGGGTAGCGGGAGTACCGAGCAGTACTTC.